The clone carrying this T cell receptor (beta chain) was observed a few times. The repertoire was sequenced with immunoSEQ multiplex PCR; TCRdb's copy has only in-frame clones and lacks some. Among tens of thousands of clones listed, approximately 80% were seen once. This sample stems from a study of blood T cell repertoires in COVID-19. In the study overall: COVID-19 samples from acute and convalescent phases originated in the United States, Italy and Spain. PBMCs, B-cell-depleted T cells, or T cells were the source of the cDNA or gDNA that made up the material.

The germline V gene has CDR1 SGHTA and CDR2 FQGNSA. The ends were cut back, 0 bases at V and 4 bases at J, with 11 bases in the middle. CDR3 length: 15 amino acids. Seattle's cohort entered during active infection and was followed longitudinally. The chain is built from TRBV7-2 and TRBJ2-3; D is perhaps TRBD1 (6 bases). The sequenced sample was peripheral blood. The sequence was obtained from a man in his 70s with COVID-19, enrolled during active disease. The DNA of the CDR3 is TGTGCCAGCAGCTTAGCGCTTGGGACATCAGATACGCAGTATTTT. This codes for CASSLALGTSDTQYF. Supplemented by reference TRBV7-2 and TRBJ2-3, the full variable domain reads GAGVSQSPSNKVTEKGKDVELRCDPISGHTALYWYRQSLGQGLEFLIYFQGNSAPDKSGLPSDRFSAERTGGSVSTLTIQRTQQEDSAVYLCASSLALGTSDTQYFGPGTRLTVL.